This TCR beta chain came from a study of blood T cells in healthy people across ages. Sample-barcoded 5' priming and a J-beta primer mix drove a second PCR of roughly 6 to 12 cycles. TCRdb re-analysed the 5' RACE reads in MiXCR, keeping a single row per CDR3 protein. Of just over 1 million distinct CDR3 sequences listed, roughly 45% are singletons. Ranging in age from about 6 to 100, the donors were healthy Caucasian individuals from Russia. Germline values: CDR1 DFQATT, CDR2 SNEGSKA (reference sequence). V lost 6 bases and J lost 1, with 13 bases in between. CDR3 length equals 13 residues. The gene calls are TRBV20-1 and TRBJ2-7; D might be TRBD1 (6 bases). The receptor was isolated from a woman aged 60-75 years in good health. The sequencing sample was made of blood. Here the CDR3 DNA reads TGCAGTGCGGAGACCGACAGGTCCTACGAGCAGTACTTC. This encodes CSAETDRSYEQYF.